This T cell receptor (beta chain) was retrieved from a study of blood T cells in healthy people across ages. With a J-beta primer mix and a sample-barcoded 5' primer, a second PCR ran roughly 6 to 11 cycles. TCRdb passed the 5' RACE reads through MiXCR, listing each CDR3 protein once. There are some 900,000 distinct CDR3 sequences in the sample; approximately 49% occur only once, and around 15% lies in the top ten. There were at least 5.5 micrograms of total RNA extracted from every sample. V lost 5 bases, J lost 2 bases, and 5 bases stayed unmatched. The CDR3 is 15 amino acids. Germline V lookup: CDR1 MDHEN, CDR2 SYDVKM.

The rearrangement links TRBV28 to TRBJ2-1, with 8 bases identical to TRBD2. Sequencing input: blood. This receptor was identified in a young man in good health. CDR3 sequence: CASSARGGPYNEQFF. The CDR3 region has the DNA TGTGCCAGCAGTGCCCGGGGGGGCCCCTACAATGAGCAGTTCTTC.